The subject of this entry is one TCR beta chain. Antigen specificity is unknown. The sample belongs to a study of response to subunit inactivated influenza vaccine. The study's findings and limits: The authors proposed limited new T cell recruitment per seasonal influenza vaccination.

V was pared by 1 base and J by 5 bases, with 3 bases of the junction left unmatched. CDR1 and CDR2 (germline): LGHDT, YNNKEL (reference sequence). The CDR3 is 15 amino acids. Via MiXCR, TCRdb re-called the RT-PCR reads, giving one row per CDR3 protein. This sample has around 480,000 distinct CDR3 sequences, with around 9.9% found just once. The source is a man aged 50 to 59 who received an inactivated influenza vaccine. The sample here was PBMCs from blood, taken roughly 48 days after vaccination. The chain uses TRBV3-1 and TRBJ2-3; the match to TRBD2 covers 10 bases. CDR3 sequence: CASSQVRLAGDTQYF. CDR3 DNA: TGTGCCAGCAGCCAAGTGAGACTAGCGGGAGATACGCAGTATTTT.